This passage covers 29 T cell receptor beta chains from one sample sequenced in a study of T cells in Graves' hyperthyroidism and ophthalmopathy. Researchers took RNA transcripts and amplified the TCR beta CDR3 regions from them. TCR CDR3 regions were first amplified by RT-PCR with HTBI primers. MiXCR, applied by TCRdb to the multiplex PCR reads, yields one record per CDR3 protein. The table has 500,000 to 650,000 distinct CDR3 sequences, 40% to 50% seen once; the top ten hold around 44%. The material sequenced was peripheral blood or thyroid tissue (not recorded which). Receptors were obtained from an adult woman with Graves' disease, either hyperthyroidism or ophthalmopathy (not recorded which).

Only one count was recorded for this clonotype. The chain joins TRBV12-3 or TRBV12-4 to TRBJ1-3, with TRBD1 identical over 11 bases. The V gene end was trimmed by 5 bases and the J gene end by 6 bases; junction bases not matched to a gene: 6. The CDR3 contains 15 residues. Written as DNA, the CDR3 is TGTGCCAGCAGTAACTGGGACAGGGGGACAAACACCATATATTTT. Its translation is CASSNWDRGTNTIYF.

The chain links TRBV6-5 to TRBJ2-5; tentatively, D is TRBD1 (7 bases). The CDR3 loop spans 15 amino acids. V was cut by 2 bases and J by 5 bases, with 15 bases left in between. CDR1 is MNHEY and CDR2 is SVGAGI in the germline V gene. The CDR3 coding sequence is TGTGCCAGCAGTTACCCCAGGGGGGCGAGTGAGACCCAGTACTTC. Amino acids: CASSYPRGASETQYF.

The chain combines TRBV7-9 with TRBJ1-2; D not resolved. The CDR3 has 15 amino acids. Trimming cost V 3 bases and J 3 bases, with 14 bases left between them. Germline assignment: CDR1 SEHNR and CDR2 FQNEAQ (reference sequence). The CDR3 DNA follows: TGTGCCAGCAGCTTCGGGTTTACGGGCGACTATGGCTACACCTTC. This gives the protein CASSFGFTGDYGYTF.

This clonotype was counted at least ten times. J is TRBJ1-5 and V is TRBV7-2, with D unresolved. CDR1 is SGHTA, CDR2 FQGNSA, per germline. The CDR3 has 13 amino acids. V lost 4 bases to trimming and J lost 3 bases, with 7 bases between them. The CDR3 region has the DNA TGTGCCAGCAGCTACTGGACCAATCAGCCCCAGCATTTT. Protein product: CASSYWTNQPQHF.

The chain has TRBV7-9 and TRBJ2-7, with D perhaps matching TRBD1 (5 bases). Germline assignment: CDR1 SEHNR and CDR2 FQNEAQ (reference sequence). This CDR3 comprises 13 residues. The germline V and J ends were trimmed by 5 bases and 7 bases, with 15 bases remaining between them. CDR3 loop: CASSTDSSNEQYF. In nucleotides, the CDR3 is TGTGCCAGCAGCACCGACAGTTCTAATGAGCAGTACTTC.

This clonotype was seen ten or more times. The chain uses TRBV5-1 and TRBJ1-4; D gene uncertain. This CDR3 region has 12 residues. V was trimmed by 4 bases and J by 8 bases, leaving 9 bases between them. Germline values: CDR1 SGHRS, CDR2 YFSETQ. The CDR3 sequence: CASSQEREKLFF. The CDR3 DNA follows: TGCGCCAGCAGCCAGGAGCGGGAAAAACTGTTTTTT.

V is TRBV20-1 and J is TRBJ1-2; D unclear. Trimming shortened V by 0 bases and J by 0 bases, and 8 bases separated the two germline ends. This CDR3 is built from 14 residues. The germline V gene has CDR1 DFQATT and CDR2 SNEGSKA (reference sequence). CDR3 coding DNA: TGCAGTGCTAGAGATCACCACGCTAACTATGGCTACACCTTC. Translated: CSARDHHANYGYTF.

The V gene is TRBV10-3, the J gene TRBJ1-2, with 7 bases that match TRBD1. Germline loops: CDR1 ENHRY, CDR2 SYGVKD. J gave up 4 bases and V 5 bases, and 10 bases lay outside the gene matches. The CDR3 is 15 residues long. The CDR3 reads CAISSTGREPYGYTF. For the CDR3, the DNA is TGTGCCATCAGTTCGACAGGGAGGGAGCCCTATGGCTACACCTTC.

The chain is built from TRBV7-9 and TRBJ2-5; D not certain. The V end was cut by 5 bases, the J end by 9 bases, with 16 bases between. Germline assignment: CDR1 SEHNR and CDR2 FQNEAQ (reference sequence). This CDR3 is 13 amino acids long. CDR3 nucleotide sequence: TGTGCCAGCAGCCCGGACCCCGATCAGCCCCAGTACTTC. Translation: CASSPDPDQPQYF.

In this sample, this clonotype turned up a few times. V gene TRBV29-1 combines with J gene TRBJ1-1; the match to TRBD1 covers 8 bases. V trimming: 5 bases; J trimming: 1 base; junction bases outside the gene matches: 6. Germline V lookup: CDR1 SQVTM, CDR2 ANQGSEA. This CDR3 spans 14 amino acids. In DNA form, the CDR3 reads TGCAGCGTTAAACGACAGGGGTCGAACACTGAAGCTTTCTTT. It yields the protein CSVKRQGSNTEAFF. The full variable domain, with the rest looked up from reference TRBV29-1 and TRBJ1-1, is SAVISQKPSRDICQRGTSLTIQCQVDSQVTMMFWYRQQPGQSLTLIATANQGSEATYESGFVIDKFPISRPNLTFSTLTVSNMSPEDSSIYLCSVKRQGSNTEAFFGQGTRLTVV.

On this clonotype itself: A read error is possible here, since a much larger clone lies one base away. The CDR3 carries no conserved terminal phenylalanine or tryptophan, so it likely arises from a read error. The chain joins TRBV7-8 to TRBJ2-7; the match to TRBD1 covers 10 bases. V shed 5 bases and J 4 bases; nucleotides not matched to a gene: 5. Germline assignment: CDR1 SGHVS and CDR2 FQNEAQ. The CDR3 has 14 residues. This CDR3 reads CASSHRDRGYEQYL. The DNA of the CDR3 is TGTGCCAGCAGCCACCGGGACAGGGGTTACGAGCAGTACCTC.

The V gene is TRBV29-1, the J gene TRBJ1-2; tentatively, D is TRBD1 (5 bases). V gave up 6 bases and J gave up 6 bases, with 14 bases separating them. The V gene's germline CDR1 is SQVTM and CDR2 ANQGSEA. The CDR3 runs to 12 residues. CDR3: CSVKNGDDGYTF. The CDR3, as DNA: TGCAGCGTCAAAAACGGGGACGATGGCTACACCTTC.

V is TRBV15 and J is TRBJ2-5, with 8 bases aligning to TRBD1. The junction had 8 bases not matched to a gene; V was cut back by 4 bases and J by 4 bases. From germline, CDR1 is LNHNV and CDR2 YYDKDF (reference sequence). This CDR3 contains 15 residues. CDR3 in amino acids: CATSNDRGRGETQYF. For the CDR3, the DNA is TGTGCCACCAGCAACGACAGGGGTAGGGGAGAGACCCAGTACTTC.

The genes are TRBV10-3 and TRBJ2-5; weak D call: TRBD2 (6 bases). The CDR3 consists of 12 residues. CDR1 is ENHRY and CDR2 is SYGVKD in the germline V gene. Trimming took 7 bases from V and 4 from J, leaving 10 bases between them. The CDR3 region is CAIMEEGETQYF. The CDR3 bases are TGTGCCATCATGGAGGAGGGAGAGACCCAGTACTTC.

With regard to this clonotype: Here the CDR3 omits its conserved ending phenylalanine or tryptophan, so a read error is the likely source. It is unclear where the CDR3 begins or ends on the DNA, so no DNA is shown, and the CDR3 is as TCRdb lists it. The chain is built from TRBV2 and TRBJ2-6. Looked up from germline, CDR1 is SNHLY and CDR2 is FYNNEI. Both ends counted, the CDR3 spans 8 residues. This CDR3 is CASRVWHT.

This clonotype appeared many times. The chain recombines TRBV10-3 with TRBJ1-5, with 7 bases matching TRBD1. This CDR3 region has 15 residues. V dropped 6 bases and J dropped 0; count of bases not matched to a gene: 5. From germline, CDR1 is ENHRY and CDR2 SYGVKD. The CDR3, as DNA: TGTGCCATCAGCCGGGACAGAAATAGCAATCAGCCCCAGCATTTT. Translation gives CAISRDRNSNQPQHF.

This clonotype was counted at least ten times. The V and J genes are TRBV2 and TRBJ1-1, with 8 bases lining up with TRBD1. Germline CDR1 reads SNHLY; CDR2 reads FYNNEI. The V gene end was trimmed by 7 bases and the J gene end by 6 bases; junction bases not matched to a gene: 7. This CDR3 is built from 13 residues. For the CDR3, the DNA is TGTGCCAGCATTAGAGACAGGGGCGCTGAAGCTTTCTTT. It translates to CASIRDRGAEAFF.

CDR3: CASSTGQGVETQYF. The DNA of the CDR3 is TGTGCCAGCAGCACCGGACAGGGAGTGGAGACCCAGTACTTC. The chain is built from TRBV5-6 and TRBJ2-5, with 8 bases aligning to TRBD1. The germline CDR1 and CDR2 sequences are SGHDT and YYEEEE. The trim removed 4 bases at V and 5 bases at J, leaving 7 bases unmatched. This CDR3 contains 14 residues. Based on the CDR3 plus reference TRBV5-6 and TRBJ2-5, the full variable domain is DAGVTQSPTHLIKTRGQQVTLRCSPKSGHDTVSWYQQALGQGPQFIFQYYEEEERQRGNFPDRFSGHQFPNYSSELNVNALLLGDSALYLCASSTGQGVETQYFGPGTRLLVL.

The J gene is TRBJ2-2, the V gene TRBV15; D remains ambiguous. Trimming cost V 5 bases and J 3 bases, with 13 bases left between them. The CDR3 totals 15 residues. Germline lookup yields CDR1 LNHNV and CDR2 YYDKDF (reference sequence). Here the CDR3 DNA reads TGTGCCACCAGCCCCCCGCGGTCCTACACCGGGGAGCTGTTTTTT. Translated: CATSPPRSYTGELFF.

This rearrangement joins TRBV29-1 to TRBJ1-1, with a tentative D call TRBD1 (5 bases). The germline gives CDR1 SQVTM, CDR2 ANQGSEA. The CDR3 covers 14 residues. The V end lost 0 bases, the J end lost 3 bases, and 11 bases lay between the germline ends. The CDR3 region is CSVEDRRVYTEAFF. The DNA for the CDR3 is TGCAGCGTTGAAGATCGCAGGGTCTACACTGAAGCTTTCTTT. Complete variable domain (other parts from reference TRBV29-1 and TRBJ1-1): SAVISQKPSRDICQRGTSLTIQCQVDSQVTMMFWYRQQPGQSLTLIATANQGSEATYESGFVIDKFPISRPNLTFSTLTVSNMSPEDSSIYLCSVEDRRVYTEAFFGQGTRLTVV.

This chain joins TRBV7-8 and TRBJ2-5, with D unresolved. The CDR3 contains 14 residues. With 3 bases removed from V and 4 bases from J, the gap between germline ends came to 12 bases. Germline loops: CDR1 SGHVS, CDR2 FQNEAQ. CDR3 sequence (DNA): TGTGCCAGCAGCTTTACTGGCCCGGCAGAGACCCAGTACTTC. The encoded protein is CASSFTGPAETQYF.

The chain has TRBV29-1 and TRBJ2-7, with TRBD1 matching 8 bases. Germline V CDR1 and CDR2: SQVTM, ANQGSEA. The CDR3 has 13 amino acids. The J segment lost 3 bases and the V segment lost 4 bases, leaving 5 bases of the junction unmatched. This CDR3 is CSVVDRADYEQYF. CDR3 coding DNA: TGCAGCGTTGTGGACAGGGCCGACTACGAGCAGTACTTC.

The chain recombines TRBV7-9 with TRBJ2-1, with unresolved D. The CDR3 extends over 16 amino acids. Deletions cut 6 bases from V and 0 bases from J, with 15 bases between. The germline V gene has CDR1 SEHNR and CDR2 FQNEAQ (reference sequence). For the CDR3, the DNA is TGTGCCAGCAGTCCGTCATACTTGAGCTCCTACAATGAGCAGTTCTTC. This sequence encodes CASSPSYLSSYNEQFF.

This clonotype was observed once. The V call is TRBV7-9, the J call TRBJ1-4, with a possible D match to TRBD1 (5 bases). Germline CDR1 SEHNR, CDR2 FQNEAQ (reference sequence). The CDR3 extends over 15 amino acids. V gave up 4 bases and J gave up 8 bases, with 17 bases separating them. CDR3 coding DNA: TGTGCCAGCAGCTCGAGCGGTGGGGGAGGAGAAAAACTGTTTTTT. As protein: CASSSSGGGGEKLFF. The full variable domain, rest sourced from reference TRBV7-9 and TRBJ1-4, is DTGVSQNPRHKITKRGQNVTFRCDPISEHNRLYWYRQTLGQGPEFLTYFQNEAQLEKSRLLSDRFSAERPKGSFSTLEIQRTEQGDSAMYLCASSSSGGGGEKLFFGSGTQLSVL.

V gene TRBV7-6 combines with J gene TRBJ2-2; D gene uncertain. V was trimmed by 5 bases and J by 7 bases, leaving 8 bases between them. The CDR3 totals 12 residues. Germline lookup yields CDR1 SGHVS and CDR2 FNYEAQ. The CDR3 loop reads CASSPTLGELFF. CDR3 in DNA: TGTGCCAGCAGCCCGACCCTCGGGGAGCTGTTTTTT.

The V call is TRBV6-5, the J call TRBJ1-1; TRBD1 matches at 8 bases. The CDR3 has 13 residues. Germline trimming cut 6 bases from V and 10 bases from J; bases unmatched to any gene: 10. Germline CDR1 MNHEY, CDR2 SVGAGI. The CDR3 nucleotides are TGTGCCAGCAGCCACGGACAGGGTTCCCCAGCTTTCTTT. This translates into CASSHGQGSPAFF.

The rearrangement joins TRBV7-8 to TRBJ2-6; D uncertain. This CDR3 is built from 14 residues. Germline values: CDR1 SGHVS, CDR2 FQNEAQ. CDR3 loop: CGCQQFAGANVLTF. For the CDR3, the DNA is TGTGGGTGCCAGCAGTTCGCAGGGGCCAACGTCCTGACTTTC.

The chain links TRBV5-6 to TRBJ2-2, with TRBD2 as a possible D gene (6 bases). Trimming shortened V by 1 base and J by 0 bases, and 10 bases separated the two germline ends. The length of the CDR3 is 16 residues. Germline V gene data show CDR1 as SGHDT and CDR2 as YYEEEE. CDR3 amino acids: CASSLRSGSNTGELFF. Written as DNA, the CDR3 is TGTGCCAGCAGCTTGAGGAGCGGGTCGAACACCGGGGAGCTGTTTTTT. Based on the CDR3 plus reference TRBV5-6 and TRBJ2-2, the full variable domain is DAGVTQSPTHLIKTRGQQVTLRCSPKSGHDTVSWYQQALGQGPQFIFQYYEEEERQRGNFPDRFSGHQFPNYSSELNVNALLLGDSALYLCASSLRSGSNTGELFFGEGSRLTVL.

This clonotype was counted a few times. The chain combines TRBV20-1 with TRBJ1-2, with a weak D call TRBD1 (5 bases). Germline V gives CDR1 DFQATT, CDR2 SNEGSKA (reference sequence). This CDR3 comprises 16 residues. Trimming removed 1 base from V and 4 bases from J, with 19 bases in between. The CDR3: CSARGAGHYLVYGYTF. The CDR3 DNA reads as TGCAGTGCTAGAGGAGCTGGACACTACCTGGTCTATGGCTACACCTTC.